This T cell receptor beta chain is drawn from a study of blood T cells in healthy people across ages. CDR3 length equals 13 residues. Trimming cost V 5 bases and J 8 bases; bases outside gene matches: 7. Germline lookup yields CDR1 SGHTA and CDR2 FQGTGA. Through a sample-barcoded 5' primer and a J-beta primer mix, a second PCR was run for 7 to 11 cycles. Each CDR3 protein is one row after TCRdb ran MiXCR on the 5' RACE reads. The top ten hold around 20% of the sample, which has hundreds of thousands of distinct CDR3 sequences, 55% to 70% seen once. This TCR was recovered from a man aged 25-40 years in good health. The V call is TRBV7-3, the J call TRBJ2-3; 7 bases fit TRBD1. Sequencing used blood. Written as DNA, the CDR3 is TGTGCCAGCAGCCCACAGAAGGGGGCTACGCAGTATTTT. Translated, it gives CASSPQKGATQYF.